The entry below gives a single TCR beta chain sequence along with its context. The antigen is undetermined. This sample was included in a study of T cells expressing NK-cell markers. For the study at large: Sorted CD3+CD56+NKG2C+, CD3+CD56+NKG2C- and CD3+CD56-NKG2C+ T cells supplied TCR beta repertoires. Serological testing identified most of the eight sequenced donors as HCMV-seropositive and one as seronegative. General study results and limits: These clonotypes additionally ranked first within the CD3+CD56-NKG2C+ fraction of a few donors.

5'RACE template switching with UMIs produced the TCR beta cDNA. TCRdb processed the 5' RACE reads again and assigns one entry to each CDR3 protein, with no DNA. The listing contains some 460,000 distinct CDR3 sequences. This sequence was found in a woman aged 45 to 65 in good health. Sample: blood T cells: a sorted CD56 or NKG2C T cell subset, CD4+ or CD8+ T cells, or bulk PBMC T cells (not recorded which).

CDR3 sequence: CASSAGRLGVGSQHF. This chain links TRBV27 with TRBJ1-5; without DNA, the TCRdb call of TRBD1 cannot be checked. Germline V gene lookup returns CDR1 MNHEY and CDR2 SMNVEV (reference sequence). The CDR3 runs 15 residues.